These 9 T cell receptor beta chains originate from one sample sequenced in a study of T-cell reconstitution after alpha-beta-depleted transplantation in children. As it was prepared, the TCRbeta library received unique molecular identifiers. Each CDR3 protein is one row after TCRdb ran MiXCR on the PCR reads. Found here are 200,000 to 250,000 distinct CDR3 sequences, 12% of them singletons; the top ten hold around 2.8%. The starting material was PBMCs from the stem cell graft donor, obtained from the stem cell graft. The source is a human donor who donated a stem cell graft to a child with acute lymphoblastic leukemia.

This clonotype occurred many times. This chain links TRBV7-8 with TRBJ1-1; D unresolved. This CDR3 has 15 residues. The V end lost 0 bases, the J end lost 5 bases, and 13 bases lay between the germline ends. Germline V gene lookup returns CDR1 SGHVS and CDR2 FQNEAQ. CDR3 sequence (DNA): TGTGCCAGCAGCTTAGCGGGAGCAAGTGGGACTGAAGCTTTCTTT. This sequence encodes CASSLAGASGTEAFF. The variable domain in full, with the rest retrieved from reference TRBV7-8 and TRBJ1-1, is GAGVSQSPRYKVAKRGQDVALRCDPISGHVSLFWYQQALGQGPEFLTYFQNEAQLDKSGLPSDRFFAERPEGSVSTLKIQRTQQEDSAVYLCASSLAGASGTEAFFGQGTRLTVV.

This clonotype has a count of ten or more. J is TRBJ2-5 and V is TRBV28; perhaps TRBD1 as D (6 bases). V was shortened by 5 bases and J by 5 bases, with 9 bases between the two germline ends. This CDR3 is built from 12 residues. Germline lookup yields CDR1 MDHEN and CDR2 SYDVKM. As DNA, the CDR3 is TGTGCCAGCAGTACAGGGTTGGAGACCCAGTACTTC. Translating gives CASSTGLETQYF.

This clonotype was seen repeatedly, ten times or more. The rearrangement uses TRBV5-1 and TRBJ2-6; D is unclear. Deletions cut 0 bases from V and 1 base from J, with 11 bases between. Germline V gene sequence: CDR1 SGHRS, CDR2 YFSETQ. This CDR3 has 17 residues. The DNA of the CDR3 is TGCGCCAGCAGCTTGGTCGGGCAGGCGTCTGGGGCCAACGTCCTGACTTTC. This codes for CASSLVGQASGANVLTF.

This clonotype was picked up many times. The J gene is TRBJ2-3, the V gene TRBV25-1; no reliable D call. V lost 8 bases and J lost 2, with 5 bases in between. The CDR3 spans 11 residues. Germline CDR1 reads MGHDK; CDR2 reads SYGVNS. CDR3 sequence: CASGITDTQYF. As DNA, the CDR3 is TGTGCCAGCGGTATCACAGATACGCAGTATTTT.

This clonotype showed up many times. The CDR3 nucleotides are TGTGCCAGCAGCTTAGGACAGGGTAACGAGCAGTACTTC. Translating it yields CASSLGQGNEQYF. The V and J genes are TRBV7-3 and TRBJ2-7; 8 nucleotides align to TRBD1. CDR3 size: 13 residues. With V trimmed by 2 bases and J by 5 bases, 2 bases remained unmatched. Germline V gene sequence: CDR1 SGHTA, CDR2 FQGTGA.

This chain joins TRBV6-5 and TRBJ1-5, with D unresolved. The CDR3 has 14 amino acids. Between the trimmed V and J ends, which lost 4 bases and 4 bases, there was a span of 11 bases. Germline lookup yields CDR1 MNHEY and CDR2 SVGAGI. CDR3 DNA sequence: TGTGCCAGCAGTTCCTCGGTCGGAAATCAGCCCCAGCATTTT. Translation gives CASSSSVGNQPQHF.

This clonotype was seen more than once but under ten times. The CDR3 sequence: CSAGAQDRLKTGANVLTF. The CDR3 bases are TGCAGTGCCGGGGCACAGGACAGGCTAAAAACTGGGGCCAACGTCCTGACTTTC. V usage is TRBV20-1 and J usage is TRBJ2-6, with 7 bases matching TRBD1. The V gene's germline CDR1 is DFQATT and CDR2 SNEGSKA (reference sequence). The CDR3 covers 18 residues. V was pared by 6 bases and J by 2 bases, with 16 bases of the junction left unmatched.

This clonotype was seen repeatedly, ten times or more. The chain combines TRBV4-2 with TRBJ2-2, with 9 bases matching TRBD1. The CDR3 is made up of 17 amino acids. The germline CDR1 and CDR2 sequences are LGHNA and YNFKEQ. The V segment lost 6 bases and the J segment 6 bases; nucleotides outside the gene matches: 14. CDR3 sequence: CASSTDGRTGESGELFF. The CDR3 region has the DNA TGTGCCAGCAGTACCGACGGTCGGACAGGGGAATCCGGGGAGCTGTTTTTT.

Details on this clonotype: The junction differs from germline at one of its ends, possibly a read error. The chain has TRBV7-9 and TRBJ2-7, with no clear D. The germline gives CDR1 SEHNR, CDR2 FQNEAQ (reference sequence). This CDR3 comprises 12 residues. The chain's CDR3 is CASSFLVDEQHF. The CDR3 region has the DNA TGTGCCAGCAGCTTTCTGGTCGACGAGCAGCACTTC.